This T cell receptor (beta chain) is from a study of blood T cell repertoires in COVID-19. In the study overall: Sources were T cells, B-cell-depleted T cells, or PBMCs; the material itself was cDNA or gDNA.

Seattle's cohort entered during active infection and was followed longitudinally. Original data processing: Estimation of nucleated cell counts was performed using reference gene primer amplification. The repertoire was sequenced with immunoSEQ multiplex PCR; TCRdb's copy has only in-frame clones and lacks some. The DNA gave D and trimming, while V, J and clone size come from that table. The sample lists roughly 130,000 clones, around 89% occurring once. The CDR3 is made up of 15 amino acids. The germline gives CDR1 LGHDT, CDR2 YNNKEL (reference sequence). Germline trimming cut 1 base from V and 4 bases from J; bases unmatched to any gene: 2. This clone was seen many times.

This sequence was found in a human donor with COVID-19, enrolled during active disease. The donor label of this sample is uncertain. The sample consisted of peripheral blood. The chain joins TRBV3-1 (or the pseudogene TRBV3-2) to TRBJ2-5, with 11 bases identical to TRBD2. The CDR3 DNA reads TGTGCCAGCAGCCAAGTAGCGGGGGGGTCAGAGACCCAGTACTTC. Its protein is CASSQVAGGSETQYF.